This TCR beta chain was identified in a study of response to subunit inactivated influenza vaccine. Study outcomes and limitations: After each seasonal influenza vaccination, few new T cells are recruited, the authors suggested.

This clonotype turned up a few times. Its antigen is as yet unknown. Using its own MiXCR run on the RT-PCR reads, TCRdb lists one record per CDR3 protein. The sample records around 750,000 distinct CDR3 sequences, approximately 21% being singletons. Looked up from germline, CDR1 is MNHNS and CDR2 is SASEGT. V was clipped by 6 bases and J by 5 bases, with 10 bases between them. The CDR3 spans 12 residues. The source of this sequence is a man in his fifties who received an inactivated influenza vaccine. This sample comprised PBMCs from blood, obtained more than 4 days after vaccination. V is TRBV6-1 and J is TRBJ1-1; D unresolved. Here the CDR3 reads CASSPTMTEAFF. In DNA form, the CDR3 reads TGTGCCAGCAGCCCCACTATGACTGAAGCTTTCTTT.